This T cell receptor beta chain was captured in a study of blood T cell repertoires in COVID-19. Study details: Sites across the United States, Italy and Spain contributed samples from acute and convalescent COVID-19. PBMCs, B-cell-depleted T cells, or T cells provided the cDNA or gDNA that made up the material.

TCRdb's table, derived via immunoSEQ multiplex PCR, lists solely in-frame clones and lacks some. The table shows about 440,000 clones, with 87% occurring only once. Grouping used clinical history reported by participants in a survey and questionnaire. Germline CDR1 reads SGHDN; CDR2 reads FVKESK. Deletions cut 3 bases from V and 7 bases from J, with 10 bases between. The CDR3 has 13 amino acids. This chain uses TRBV14 with TRBJ2-1, with D uncertain. The sequence was collected from a woman between 18 and 30 years old with acute COVID-19. Sequenced sample: PBMCs or T cells enriched from blood (not recorded which). The CDR3 bases are TGTGCCAGCAGCCAGTCGGTCGGGAATGAGCAGTTCTTC. Its translation: CASSQSVGNEQFF.